This entry lists 27 T cell receptor beta chains sequenced from one sample in a study of blood T cells in healthy people across ages. Alongside a J-beta primer mix, a sample-barcoded 5' primer served in a second PCR lasting about 6 to 11 cycles. TCRdb re-called the 5' RACE reads through MiXCR, storing one row per CDR3 protein. The sample lists around 1,100,000 distinct CDR3 sequences; less than 45% were seen once. Sample: blood. Receptors originate from a young man in good health.

This clonotype has a handful of counts. The chain carries TRBV10-3 and TRBJ2-5, with D possibly being TRBD2 (5 bases). Per the germline V gene, CDR1 is ENHRY and CDR2 is SYGVKD. The CDR3 is 16 amino acids. V was cut by 1 base and J by 1 base, with 13 bases left in between. CDR3 protein: CAISEYPAAIQETQYF. The CDR3 DNA reads as TGTGCCATCAGTGAGTACCCAGCGGCGATCCAAGAGACCCAGTACTTC.

Here the CDR3 reads CASSSTRQGWEKLFF. CDR3 in DNA: TGTGCCAGCAGCTCGACGAGACAGGGGTGGGAAAAACTGTTTTTT. J is TRBJ1-4 and V is TRBV11-2, with 8 bases fitting TRBD1. Germline V gene sequence: CDR1 SGHAT, CDR2 FQNNGV. The CDR3 runs 15 residues. J lost 8 bases, V lost 4 bases, and 9 bases had no gene match.

This chain connects TRBV7-9 to TRBJ2-7, with no clear D. Germline CDR1 and CDR2: SEHNR and FQNEAQ (reference sequence). V was cut by 1 base and J by 5 bases, with 9 bases left in between. The CDR3 extends over 13 amino acids. In nucleotides, the CDR3 is TGTGCCAGCAGCTTAGAGTCAGAGAACGAGCAGTACTTC. It translates to CASSLESENEQYF.

This sequence joins TRBV6-5 and TRBJ2-5, with unresolved D. The J call may be in error: the DNA end matches TRBJ2-7 better. This CDR3 contains 14 residues. The germline gives CDR1 MNHEY, CDR2 SVGAGI. This chain's CDR3 is CATSAGRSGHEQYF. The CDR3, as DNA: TGTGCCACCTCTGCCGGCAGGTCGGGCCACGAGCAGTACTTC.

This clonotype came up a few times. V usage is TRBV3-1 and J usage is TRBJ2-1; D is tentatively TRBD1 or TRBD2 (6 bases each). V was pared by 8 bases and J by 3 bases, with 14 bases between. The CDR3 has 14 amino acids. Germline V gene sequence: CDR1 LGHDT, CDR2 YNNKEL (reference sequence). CDR3 loop: CASGGQGYYNEQFF. The CDR3 bases are TGTGCCAGCGGGGGGCAGGGCTACTACAATGAGCAGTTCTTC.

This chain joins TRBV5-1 and TRBJ2-1, with D perhaps TRBD1 (6 bases). The CDR3 runs to 14 residues. V lost 0 bases and J lost 7, with 11 bases in between. Germline CDR1 reads SGHRS; CDR2 reads YFSETQ. CDR3 amino acids: CASSLGPQGNEQFF. CDR3 nucleotides: TGCGCCAGCAGCTTGGGCCCACAGGGAAATGAGCAGTTCTTC.

V is TRBV5-1 and J is TRBJ1-4, with a weak D call TRBD1 (6 bases). Germline CDR1 SGHRS, CDR2 YFSETQ. V lost 1 base and J 7 bases, leaving 23 bases between the germline ends. This CDR3 has 18 residues. CDR3 loop: CASSLTTTAGVGGEKLFF. CDR3 nucleotide sequence: TGCGCCAGCAGCTTGACGACAACAGCAGGGGTTGGAGGTGAAAAACTGTTTTTT.

The V gene is TRBV6-5, the J gene TRBJ2-5; 7 nucleotides agree with TRBD1. The J call may be mistaken, given a closer DNA end match to TRBJ2-7. Per germline, CDR1 MNHEY and CDR2 SVGAGI. The CDR3 runs to 15 residues. This CDR3 reads CASSPSTGQADEQYF. The CDR3 DNA follows: TGTGCCAGCAGTCCCTCGACAGGGCAAGCGGACGAGCAGTACTTC.

The table lists this clonotype with a few counts. The chain combines TRBV7-9 with TRBJ1-1; no clear D. The CDR3 is 12 residues long. The germline CDR1 and CDR2 sequences are SEHNR and FQNEAQ (reference sequence). The V end was cut by 1 base, the J end by 10 bases, with 10 bases between. The CDR3 coding sequence is TGTGCCAGCAGCTTAGTCCGTGAGGTAGCTTTCTTT. Protein product: CASSLVREVAFF.

This CDR3 is CASRRGRLSYNEQFF. CDR3 bases: TGTGCCAGCAGGCGGGGACGGCTTTCCTACAATGAGCAGTTCTTC. The chain couples TRBV6-5 to TRBJ2-1; tentative D call: TRBD2 (6 bases). The CDR3 has 15 amino acids. Germline V gene sequence: CDR1 MNHEY, CDR2 SVGAGI. The V end was cut by 6 bases, the J end by 1 base, with 13 bases between.

The J gene is TRBJ2-2, the V gene TRBV9, with 8 bases identical to TRBD1. J lost 2 bases, V lost 4 bases, and 10 bases had no gene match. Germline CDR1 is SGDLS and CDR2 is YYNGEE. This CDR3 is 17 amino acids long. The CDR3 reads CASSPTAGTGNTGELFF. The CDR3 region has the DNA TGTGCCAGCAGCCCCACCGCCGGGACAGGCAACACCGGGGAGCTGTTTTTT.

This chain joins TRBV27 and TRBJ2-1; D is ambiguous. The CDR3 covers 17 residues. V was pared by 6 bases and J by 2 bases, with 20 bases between. Germline values: CDR1 MNHEY, CDR2 SMNVEV (reference sequence). CDR3 DNA: TGTGCCAGCAGCCACCCCCAGTTTCAGTTACCCTACAATGAGCAGTTCTTC. Its translation: CASSHPQFQLPYNEQFF.

This clonotype was detected only a few times. The chain is built from TRBV12-3 or TRBV12-4 and TRBJ1-5; weak D call: TRBD1 (6 bases). The CDR3 is 15 amino acids. V gave up 1 base and J gave up 7 bases, with 14 bases separating them. CDR3 in amino acids: CASSLGGARGQPQHF. The DNA for the CDR3 is TGTGCCAGCAGTTTAGGGGGGGCCAGGGGACAGCCCCAGCATTTT.

The rearrangement uses TRBV3-1 and TRBJ1-1, with D maybe TRBD1 (5 bases). Trimming took 1 base from V and 10 from J, leaving 19 bases between them. Germline V gene data show CDR1 as LGHDT and CDR2 as YNNKEL (reference sequence). The CDR3 loop spans 15 amino acids. CDR3 amino acids: CASSQGSSTTGGAFF. The CDR3 DNA is TGTGCCAGCAGCCAAGGTTCCAGTACCACCGGGGGAGCTTTCTTT.

J is TRBJ2-2 and V is TRBV5-6; TRBD1 matches at 10 bases. The J segment lost 3 bases and the V segment lost 2 bases, leaving 10 bases of the junction unmatched. Germline-derived CDR1 and CDR2 are SGHDT and YYEEEE. The CDR3 is made up of 18 amino acids. CDR3 sequence reads: CASSFRDRGLRDTGELFF. In DNA, the CDR3 is TGTGCCAGCAGCTTCCGGGACAGGGGACTCAGGGACACCGGGGAGCTGTTTTTT.

The chain carries TRBV3-1 and TRBJ2-1, with D possibly TRBD1 on 6 matching bases. CDR3 length: 15 amino acids. Per the germline V gene, CDR1 is LGHDT and CDR2 is YNNKEL (reference sequence). V lost 4 bases and J 5 bases, leaving 15 bases between the germline ends. Here the CDR3 reads CASSLTGKFNNEQFF. In DNA, the CDR3 is TGTGCCAGCAGCCTAACAGGGAAATTCAACAATGAGCAGTTCTTC.

This clonotype has only a few counts. The rearrangement joins TRBV4-3 to TRBJ1-3; D is ambiguous. The V end was cut by 0 bases, the J end by 0 bases, with 6 bases between. CDR3 length: 15 residues. Germline lookup yields CDR1 LGHNA and CDR2 YSLEER. CDR3 coding DNA: TGCGCCAGCAGCCAAGATCAGAGCTCTGGAAACACCATATATTTT. Amino acid sequence: CASSQDQSSGNTIYF.

The chain has TRBV10-3 and TRBJ1-1, with D possibly being TRBD1 (6 bases). Trimming cost V 10 bases and J 4 bases, with 16 bases left between them. The CDR3 runs to 13 residues. Germline-derived CDR1 and CDR2 are ENHRY and SYGVKD. For the CDR3, the DNA is TGTGCCACGTCGGACAGTAGGCCCACTGAAGCTTTCTTT. This encodes CATSDSRPTEAFF.

This clonotype was detected only a few times. The chain employs TRBV5-4 and TRBJ2-7; possibly TRBD2 for D (5 bases). The CDR3 sequence is 13 residues long. CDR1 is SGHNT, CDR2 YYREEE, per germline (reference sequence). The V end was cut by 2 bases, the J end by 10 bases, with 16 bases between. The CDR3 bases are TGTGCCAGCAGCTTTGAAAGCGGTCTAGACCAGTACTTC. Translated, it gives CASSFESGLDQYF.

This clonotype was seen only a few times. The gene calls are TRBV11-1 and TRBJ2-5; possibly TRBD1 for D (5 bases). TRBJ2-7 explains the end of the DNA better; the J call may be wrong. CDR1 is SGHAT, CDR2 FQDESV, per germline (reference sequence). This CDR3 has 13 amino acids. Written as DNA, the CDR3 is TGTGCCAGCAGCTTAGTCGGCAGGGCCGAGCAGTACTTC. Protein: CASSLVGRAEQYF.

The V and J genes are TRBV20-1 and TRBJ2-5; D ambiguous. The tail of the sequence fits TRBJ2-7 better, so the J call may be wrong. The CDR3 is 14 amino acids. CDR1 is DFQATT and CDR2 is SNEGSKA in the germline V gene (reference sequence). This CDR3 is CSPSRPTPPYEQYF. The CDR3, as DNA: TGCAGTCCGAGCCGGCCGACCCCACCCTACGAGCAGTACTTC.

Only a few counts were recorded for this clonotype. This chain connects TRBV11-1 to TRBJ1-6; TRBD1 aligns across 7 bases. The germline CDR1 and CDR2 sequences are SGHAT and FQDESV (reference sequence). V lost 6 bases to trimming and J lost 10 bases; unmatched junction nucleotides: 12. This CDR3 is built from 15 residues. The CDR3 spells CASSPTTGYASPLHF. CDR3 DNA sequence: TGTGCCAGCAGTCCGACGACAGGGTACGCGTCACCCCTCCACTTT.

The CDR3 DNA reads TGTGCCAGCAGATCAGGGGGCCGCTCCTACAATGAGCAGTTCTTC. Protein: CASRSGGRSYNEQFF. The chain has TRBV27 and TRBJ2-1; 8 positions match TRBD1. V was pared by 6 bases and J by 0 bases, with 4 bases of the junction left unmatched. The CDR3 contains 15 residues. The germline CDR1 and CDR2 sequences are MNHEY and SMNVEV (reference sequence).

This chain links TRBV11-1 with TRBJ2-2; no clear D gene. The CDR3 covers 14 residues. CDR1 and CDR2 from the germline V gene are SGHAT and FQDESV (reference sequence). Trimming left V 1 base short and J 6 bases short, with 9 bases between. CDR3 amino acids: CASSLGVYAGELFF. The CDR3 DNA reads as TGTGCCAGCAGCTTAGGTGTGTACGCCGGGGAGCTGTTTTTT.

The rearrangement links TRBV9 to TRBJ2-1; D could derive from TRBD1 or TRBD2 (6 bases each). The CDR3 is made up of 15 amino acids. Looked up from germline, CDR1 is SGDLS and CDR2 is YYNGEE. The germline V and J ends were trimmed by 1 base and 4 bases, with 12 bases remaining between them. CDR3: CASSVSGGRYNEQFF. As DNA, the CDR3 is TGTGCCAGCAGCGTAAGTGGGGGGCGTTACAATGAGCAGTTCTTC.

This clonotype was observed a handful of times. The chain carries TRBV7-2 and TRBJ2-3; 9 nucleotides line up with TRBD1. With 4 bases clipped from V and 2 bases from J, the junction kept 7 bases outside the gene matches. Germline lookup yields CDR1 SGHTA and CDR2 FQGNSA. The CDR3 sequence is 16 residues long. The CDR3 loop reads CASSSRTGAATDTQYF. The CDR3 DNA sequence: TGTGCCAGCAGCTCTCGGACAGGGGCGGCCACAGATACGCAGTATTTT. The full variable domain, its missing parts supplied by reference TRBV7-2 and TRBJ2-3, is GAGVSQSPSNKVTEKGKDVELRCDPISGHTALYWYRQSLGQGLEFLIYFQGNSAPDKSGLPSDRFSAERTGGSVSTLTIQRTQQEDSAVYLCASSSRTGAATDTQYFGPGTRLTVL.

The chain uses TRBV7-9 and TRBJ2-1, with 8 bases that match TRBD2. Trimming cost V 5 bases and J 8 bases; bases outside gene matches: 11. Germline V gene lookup returns CDR1 SEHNR and CDR2 FQNEAQ (reference sequence). CDR3 length: 15 residues. CDR3 sequence reads: CASSHPRTSFYEQFF. CDR3 coding DNA: TGTGCCAGCAGCCATCCGAGGACTAGCTTTTATGAGCAGTTCTTC.